Presented here are 5 T cell receptor beta chains from one specimen sequenced in a study of blood T cell repertoires in COVID-19. Method: immunoSEQ multiplex PCR; TCRdb's copy keeps in-frame clones and lacks some. This repertoire shows 95,000 to 100,000 clones, roughly four fifths found once; its top ten account for approximately 22%. Sequenced material: peripheral blood. The receptors derive from a human donor in a cohort sampled during active COVID-19.

The chain employs TRBV15 and TRBJ2-5, with D possibly matching TRBD1 (6 bases). CDR3 length: 15 amino acids. The germline CDR1 and CDR2 sequences are LNHNV and YYDKDF (reference sequence). V lost 3 bases and J lost 2, with 13 bases in between. CDR3 amino acids: CATSSPRDTQETQYF. The CDR3 DNA reads TGTGCCACCAGCAGCCCCCGGGACACTCAAGAGACCCAGTACTTC.

The table lists this clone with a count of one. The chain combines TRBV6-5 with TRBJ1-5; possibly TRBD1 for D (6 bases). V was cut by 6 bases and J by 5 bases, with 14 bases left in between. Per germline, CDR1 MNHEY and CDR2 SVGAGI. The CDR3 contains 14 residues. CDR3 DNA: TGTGCCAGCAGGAGCCGGGACACATATCAGCCCCAGCATTTT. Its translation: CASRSRDTYQPQHF.

The chain combines TRBV19 with TRBJ1-1; D unclear. Germline V gene data show CDR1 as LNHDA and CDR2 as SQIVND (reference sequence). This CDR3 is built from 11 residues. V lost 5 bases, J lost 5 bases, and 6 bases lay in between. The CDR3 DNA sequence: TGTGCCAGTAGTTACCGGACTGAAGCTTTCTTT. Residues: CASSYRTEAFF.

The genes are TRBV3-1 (or the pseudogene TRBV3-2) and TRBJ1-2; 8 bases match TRBD1. This CDR3 has 15 amino acids. The trim removed 0 bases at V and 4 bases at J, leaving 4 bases unmatched. CDR1 is LGHDT, CDR2 YNNKEL, per germline (reference sequence). The CDR3 region has the DNA TGTGCCAGCAGCCAAGATCCGGACAGGGTCTATGGCTACACCTTC. Translating it yields CASSQDPDRVYGYTF.

V is TRBV23-1 and J is TRBJ1-5; 11 nucleotides line up with TRBD1. TRBV23-1 is known as an ORF, though its function is uncertain. CDR3 length equals 16 residues. Trimming at V came to 0 bases and at J to 4 bases, leaving 2 bases not matched to a gene. The CDR3 loop reads CASSQSDRGPNQPQHF. The CDR3 DNA sequence: TGCGCCAGCAGTCAATCGGACAGGGGGCCAAATCAGCCCCAGCATTTT.